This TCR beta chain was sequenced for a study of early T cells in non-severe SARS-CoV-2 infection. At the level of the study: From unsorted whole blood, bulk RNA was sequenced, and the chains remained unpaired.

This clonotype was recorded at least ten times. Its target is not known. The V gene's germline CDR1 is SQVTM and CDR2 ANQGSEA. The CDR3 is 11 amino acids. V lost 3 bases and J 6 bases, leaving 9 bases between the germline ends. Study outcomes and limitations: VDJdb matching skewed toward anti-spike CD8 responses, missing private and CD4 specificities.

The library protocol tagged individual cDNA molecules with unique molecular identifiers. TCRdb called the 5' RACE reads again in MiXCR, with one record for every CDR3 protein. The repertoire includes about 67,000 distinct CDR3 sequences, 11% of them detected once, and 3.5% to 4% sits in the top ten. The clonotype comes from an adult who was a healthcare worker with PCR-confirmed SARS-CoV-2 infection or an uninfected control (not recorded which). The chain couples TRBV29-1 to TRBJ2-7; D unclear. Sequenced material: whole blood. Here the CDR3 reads CSVDAGPEQYF. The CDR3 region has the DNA TGCAGCGTTGATGCCGGTCCCGAGCAGTACTTC.